This is a list of T cell receptor beta chains from one sample in a study of shared clonotypes between healthy human individuals. Using immunoSEQ multiplex PCR, the repertoire was profiled, and TCRdb retains in-frame clones only, with some absent. The sample carries 600,000 to 800,000 clones, roughly 72% recorded once. Material: memory CD4+ T cells sorted from blood. The receptors originated from a young woman in good health. Each CDR3 is given with its conserved first and last residue. Fields, in order: V gene, J gene, CDR3 protein.

V gene: TRBV28; J gene: TRBJ1-5; CDR3 protein: CASSVAIVNQPQHF
V gene: TRBV11-2; J gene: TRBJ2-3; CDR3 protein: CASSFIYSSTDTQYF
V gene: TRBV2; J gene: TRBJ2-1; CDR3 protein: CASRSRLAGSYNEQFF
V gene: TRBV5-4; J gene: TRBJ1-4; CDR3 protein: CASSGATNEKLFF
V gene: TRBV2; J gene: TRBJ1-2; CDR3 protein: CASSRQGANYGYTF
V gene: TRBV7-3; J gene: TRBJ2-3; CDR3 protein: CASSLPLVSDTQYF
V gene: TRBV30; J gene: TRBJ1-2; CDR3 protein: CAWSPQGNYGYTF
V gene: TRBV11-2; J gene: TRBJ1-1; CDR3 protein: CASSLVPVNTEAFF
V gene: TRBV27; J gene: TRBJ1-1; CDR3 protein: CASSTRDWFGGEEAFF
V gene: TRBV7-8; J gene: TRBJ2-2; CDR3 protein: CASSREGNTGELFF
V gene: TRBV5-1; J gene: TRBJ2-1; CDR3 protein: CASSLGFSGTSAYNEQFF
V gene: TRBV5-1; J gene: TRBJ1-3; CDR3 protein: CASSSGLEAGNTIYF
V gene: TRBV28; J gene: TRBJ1-2; CDR3 protein: CASSPSDRGGGYTF
V gene: TRBV27; J gene: TRBJ1-3; CDR3 protein: CASSFRGMGNTIYF
V gene: TRBV6-5; J gene: TRBJ1-3; CDR3 protein: CASSYKSGNTIYF
V gene: TRBV25-1; J gene: TRBJ2-1; CDR3 protein: CASSEGGPGEQFF
V gene: TRBV29-1; J gene: TRBJ2-2; CDR3 protein: CSAVRQGNGELFF
V gene: TRBV19; J gene: TRBJ1-4; CDR3 protein: CASSKQGATSHEKLFF
V gene: TRBV5-4; J gene: TRBJ1-2; CDR3 protein: CASSLDRTGAGYGYTF
V gene: TRBV10-2; J gene: TRBJ1-1; CDR3 protein: CASGAQDRLPEAFF
V gene: TRBV5-1; J gene: TRBJ2-7; CDR3 protein: CASSLDGSGSYEQYF
V gene: TRBV7-7; J gene: TRBJ2-1; CDR3 protein: CASSPQLGSNEQFF
V gene: TRBV27; J gene: TRBJ2-6; CDR3 protein: CASSFGSGANVLTF
V gene: TRBV19; J gene: TRBJ2-1; CDR3 protein: CASSIDPGLVGEQFF
V gene: TRBV5-1; J gene: TRBJ2-2; CDR3 protein: CASSLRAGGSNTGELFF
V gene: TRBV7-2; J gene: TRBJ1-1; CDR3 protein: CASSLNGRGPEAFF
V gene: TRBV27; J gene: TRBJ1-4; CDR3 protein: CASSRLGTGVFGTNEKLFF
V gene: TRBV25-1; J gene: TRBJ2-2; CDR3 protein: CASSRQAGELFF
V gene: TRBV7-8; J gene: TRBJ1-2; CDR3 protein: CASSPGQAVGYTF
V gene: TRBV28; J gene: TRBJ2-1; CDR3 protein: CASSQTTGRHEQFF
V gene: TRBV7-9; J gene: TRBJ1-5; CDR3 protein: CASSLEGHQPQHF
V gene: TRBV2; J gene: TRBJ2-1; CDR3 protein: CASSLDGEFWNEQFF
V gene: TRBV2; J gene: TRBJ1-5; CDR3 protein: CASSQGRPQPQHF
V gene: TRBV5-1; J gene: TRBJ2-5; CDR3 protein: CASSLPETGGLETQYF
V gene: TRBV27; J gene: TRBJ2-7; CDR3 protein: CASSLNSGRDYEQYF
V gene: TRBV4-1; J gene: TRBJ2-5; CDR3 protein: CASSQGTGGGETQYF
V gene: TRBV7-2; J gene: TRBJ2-2; CDR3 protein: CASSLDRHSTGELFF
V gene: TRBV5-8; J gene: TRBJ2-3; CDR3 protein: CASSPRSSSATDTQYF
V gene: TRBV10-1; J gene: TRBJ2-1; CDR3 protein: CASSLGGASGEQFF
V gene: TRBV11-3; J gene: TRBJ2-2; CDR3 protein: CASSALGGTGELFF
V gene: TRBV5-6; J gene: TRBJ1-4; CDR3 protein: CASSRTRDRVGEKLFF
V gene: TRBV7-9; J gene: TRBJ2-3; CDR3 protein: CASSLGWGEWGDTQYF
V gene: TRBV9; J gene: TRBJ2-1; CDR3 protein: CASSNRDPGAGGLNEQFF
V gene: TRBV29-1; J gene: TRBJ2-5; CDR3 protein: CSVVASRTALYF
V gene: TRBV6-5; J gene: TRBJ2-1; CDR3 protein: CASSRSGNSYNEQFF
V gene: TRBV6-1; J gene: TRBJ2-2; CDR3 protein: CASSGPGTSSTGELFF
V gene: TRBV4-1; J gene: TRBJ1-5; CDR3 protein: CASSQLPGQGLSGQPQHF
V gene: TRBV5-1; J gene: TRBJ2-5; CDR3 protein: CASSFSGTQETQYF
V gene: TRBV28; J gene: TRBJ1-1; CDR3 protein: CASSPGPGQGWGTEAFF
V gene: TRBV6-5; J gene: TRBJ1-5; CDR3 protein: CASSGQPQHF
V gene: TRBV7-3; J gene: TRBJ2-5; CDR3 protein: CASSLGGGETQYF
V gene: TRBV30; J gene: TRBJ1-6; CDR3 protein: CAWSSGTGNSPLHF
V gene: TRBV21-1; J gene: TRBJ2-3; CDR3 protein: CASSKGSGLAATDTQYF
V gene: TRBV19; J gene: TRBJ1-1; CDR3 protein: CASIGINRATEAFF